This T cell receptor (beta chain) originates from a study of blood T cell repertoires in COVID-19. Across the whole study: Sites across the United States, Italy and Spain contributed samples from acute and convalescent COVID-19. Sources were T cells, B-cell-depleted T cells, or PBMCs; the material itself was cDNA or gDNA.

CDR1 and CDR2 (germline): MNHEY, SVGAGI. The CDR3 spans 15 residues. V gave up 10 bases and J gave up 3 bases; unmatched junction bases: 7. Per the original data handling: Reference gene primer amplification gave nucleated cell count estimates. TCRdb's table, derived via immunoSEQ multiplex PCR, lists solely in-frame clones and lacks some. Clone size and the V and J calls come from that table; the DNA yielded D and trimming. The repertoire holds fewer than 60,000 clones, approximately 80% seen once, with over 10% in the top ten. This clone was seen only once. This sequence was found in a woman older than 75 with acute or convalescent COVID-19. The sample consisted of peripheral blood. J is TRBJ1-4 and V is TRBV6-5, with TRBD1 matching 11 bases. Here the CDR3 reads CATGQGAGANEKLFF. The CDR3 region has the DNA TGTGCCACCGGACAGGGGGCCGGAGCTAATGAAAAACTGTTTTTT.